This T cell receptor (beta chain) emerged from a study of metastatic and nonmetastatic thyroid tumors. Overall study: Repertoires from malignant and benign thyroid patients were compared across blood and tumor or nodule tissue.

All patients were untreated before thyroid surgery. The V gene's germline CDR1 is GTSNPN and CDR2 SVGIG (reference sequence). The CDR3 is made up of 18 amino acids. J lost 4 bases, V lost 2 bases, and 12 bases had no gene match. Per the original methods: In papillary thyroid cancer, a distant-metastasis classifier was built using CDR3 differences across clinicopathological groups. TCRdb called clones again from the PCR reads with MiXCR. The V and J calls follow TCRdb's processing rather than the paper's. The repertoire has fewer than 15,000 clones, 27% of them found once; the top ten carry about 19%. Sequenced input: tumor tissue. This receptor was taken from a female donor with papillary thyroid cancer or a benign thyroid nodule (not recorded which). Some clones in this sample may be carry-over from other donors' samples. The V and J genes are TRBV30 and TRBJ2-6; 9 bases are shared with TRBD1. CDR3 amino acids: CAWSSRTGEALGANVLTF. As DNA, the CDR3 is TGTGCCTGGAGTTCTCGGACAGGGGAGGCCCTCGGGGCCAACGTCCTGACTTTC.